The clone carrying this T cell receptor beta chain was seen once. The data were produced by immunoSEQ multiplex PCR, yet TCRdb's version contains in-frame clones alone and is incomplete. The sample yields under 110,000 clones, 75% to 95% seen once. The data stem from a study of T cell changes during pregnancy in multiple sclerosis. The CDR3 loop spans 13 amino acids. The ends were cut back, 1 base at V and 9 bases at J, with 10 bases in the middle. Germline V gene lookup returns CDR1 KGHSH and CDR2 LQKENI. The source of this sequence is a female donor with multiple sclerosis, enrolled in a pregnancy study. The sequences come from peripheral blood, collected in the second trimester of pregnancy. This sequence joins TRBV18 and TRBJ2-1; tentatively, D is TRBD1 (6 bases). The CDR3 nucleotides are TGTGCCAGCTCACCACGGGTACAGGGTGAGCAGTTCTTC. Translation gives CASSPRVQGEQFF.